This T cell receptor beta chain was sequenced during a study of identical twins. Notes on this clonotype: Its antigen is not identified.

The CDR3 spans 16 residues. V shed 5 bases, J shed 6 bases, and the junction held 13 bases outside the gene matches. Each cDNA held unique molecular identifiers, and template switching gave it a universal primer site. TCRdb recomputed calls from the 5' RACE reads with MiXCR, one row per CDR3 protein. The sample shows about 660,000 distinct CDR3 sequences, 8.6% of them seen only once. Study results and limitations: A lower insertion count was a feature of abundant cord blood beta clonotypes, with no such feature in memory repertoires.

This sample was also put to use in a study of yellow fever vaccine responses in identical twins.

This receptor was obtained from a woman aged 18-29 years in good health. The chain has TRBV12-3 or TRBV12-4 and TRBJ2-7; 10 positions match TRBD1. Specimen: PBMCs. CDR3 in DNA: TGTGCCAGCAGTCCCAGGCCGGGACAGGGGTCGCCCGAGCAGTACTTC. Translation: CASSPRPGQGSPEQYF.